These 11 T cell receptor beta chains were all obtained from the same sample, sequenced in a study of cytomegalovirus exposure and HLA in healthy donors (dated by TCRdb to 2016 to 2017). The library was made by the immunoSEQ multiplex PCR assay. A mixture of 60 forward primers for TCR Vbeta segments and 13 reverse primers for TCR Jbeta segments was used in the multiplex PCR. TCRdb's version of the immuneACCESS table is confined to in-frame rearrangements and falls short of the full clone set. An unresolved V gene accounts for under half of the shortfall where checked; the remainder is of unknown origin. The sample table records about 130,000 clones; roughly 72% of these occur just once. Approximately 3.9% of the sample belongs to the ten largest clones. Sequencing was done on a sample of PBMCs. The source of these receptors is a man aged 40-49 years in good health and CMV-seropositive.

CDR3 amino acids: CAISPETSGRVNEQFF. In DNA, the CDR3 is TGTGCCATCAGTCCCGAGACTAGCGGGAGGGTCAATGAGCAGTTCTTC. The chain employs TRBV10-3 and TRBJ2-1; the match to TRBD2 covers 14 bases. CDR1 and CDR2 from the germline V gene are ENHRY and SYGVKD. The J segment lost 6 bases and the V segment lost 5 bases, leaving 6 bases of the junction unmatched. This CDR3 region has 16 residues.

The chain joins TRBV15 to TRBJ2-1, with D unresolved. Germline loops: CDR1 LNHNV, CDR2 YYDKDF (reference sequence). The CDR3 has 13 amino acids. Trimming removed 5 bases at V and 2 bases at J, with 7 bases between. CDR3 amino acids: CATSLYTYNEQFF. As DNA, the CDR3 is TGTGCCACCAGCTTGTATACCTACAATGAGCAGTTCTTC. The variable domain in full, with the rest retrieved from reference TRBV15 and TRBJ2-1, is DAMVIQNPRYQVTQFGKPVTLSCSQTLNHNVMYWYQQKSSQAPKLLFHYYDKDFNNEADTPDNFQSRRPNTSFCFLDIRSPGLGDTAMYLCATSLYTYNEQFFGPGTRLTVL.

This clone has only a few counts. The chain combines TRBV9 with TRBJ2-7; D may be TRBD1 (5 bases). This CDR3 comprises 13 residues. Trimming took off 4 bases at V and 7 bases at J, with 15 bases between the two ends. Looked up from germline, CDR1 is SGDLS and CDR2 is YYNGEE. DNA for the CDR3: TGTGCCAGCAGCACCGACCTTGCAGGGGAGCAGTACTTC. Translated: CASSTDLAGEQYF.

This clone was counted a few times. This sequence joins TRBV28 and TRBJ1-5, with a weak D call TRBD1 (5 bases). The CDR3 has 14 amino acids. V lost 5 bases and J lost 3, with 11 bases in between. Germline V lookup: CDR1 MDHEN, CDR2 SYDVKM. The CDR3 sequence: CASSTTGSNQPQHF. CDR3 coding DNA: TGTGCCAGCAGTACTACAGGCTCCAATCAGCCCCAGCATTTT.

This chain joins TRBV6-1 and TRBJ2-5; the match to TRBD1 covers 9 bases. The CDR3 runs 14 residues. CDR1 is MNHNS, CDR2 SASEGT, per germline. With 7 bases clipped from V and 2 bases from J, the junction kept 5 bases outside the gene matches. The CDR3 nucleotides are TGTGCCAGCATAACAGGGGGCGGACAAGAGACCCAGTACTTC. Protein sequence: CASITGGGQETQYF.

In its sample, this clone was seen a few times. The sample contains more than one DNA sequence encoding this CDR3. This chain links TRBV19 with TRBJ2-2; 7 nucleotides align to TRBD1. CDR1 and CDR2 (germline): LNHDA, SQIVND (reference sequence). Trimming removed 8 bases from V and 3 bases from J; junction bases left unmatched: 6. The CDR3 totals 14 residues. This CDR3 is CASSNRGDTGELFF. CDR3 bases: TGTGCCAGTTCCAACAGGGGCGACACCGGGGAGCTGTTTTTT.

This clone was observed a few times. The rearrangement joins TRBV5-1 to TRBJ2-1; 8 bases are shared with TRBD2. The ends lost 4 bases at V and 5 bases at J; junction bases unmatched: 17. Germline CDR1 and CDR2: SGHRS and YFSETQ. The CDR3 consists of 18 residues. In DNA form, the CDR3 reads TGCGCCAGCAGCGCCCTCGGGGTTGGCGGGGGGAGGGACAATGAGCAGTTCTTC. As protein: CASSALGVGGGRDNEQFF.

The sample holds one count of this clone. The chain has TRBV10-3 and TRBJ2-7; TRBD1 matches at 7 bases. Germline CDR1 and CDR2: ENHRY and SYGVKD. The CDR3 runs to 14 residues. Trimming cost V 6 bases and J 1 base; bases outside gene matches: 6. Here the CDR3 reads CAISAPGQSYEQYF. CDR3 nucleotide sequence: TGTGCCATCAGCGCTCCGGGACAGTCCTACGAGCAGTACTTC.

This chain joins TRBV19 and TRBJ2-7; no reliable D call. Trimming pared 5 bases from V and 6 bases from J, leaving 17 bases between. CDR3 length equals 14 residues. In germline, CDR1 is LNHDA, CDR2 SQIVND (reference sequence). CDR3 bases: TGTGCCAGTAGTGCCGGGTCCCAATCTCTCGAGCAGTACTTC. It codes for CASSAGSQSLEQYF.

V usage is TRBV9 and J usage is TRBJ1-2, with D hard to call. Between the trimmed V and J ends, which lost 5 bases and 4 bases, there was a span of 18 bases. Germline assignment: CDR1 SGDLS and CDR2 YYNGEE. The CDR3 has 15 amino acids. The CDR3 nucleotides are TGTGCCAGCAGTGGCGGTCAGTCACGACCCTATGGCTACACCTTC. Protein: CASSGGQSRPYGYTF.

The chain uses TRBV18 and TRBJ1-2; a possible D gene is TRBD1 (6 bases). The germline CDR1 and CDR2 sequences are KGHSH and LQKENI. V lost 2 bases and J 6 bases, leaving 10 bases between the germline ends. This CDR3 spans 13 amino acids. The CDR3 spells CASSPWTAHGYTF. CDR3 nucleotides: TGTGCCAGCTCACCATGGACAGCCCATGGCTACACCTTC.